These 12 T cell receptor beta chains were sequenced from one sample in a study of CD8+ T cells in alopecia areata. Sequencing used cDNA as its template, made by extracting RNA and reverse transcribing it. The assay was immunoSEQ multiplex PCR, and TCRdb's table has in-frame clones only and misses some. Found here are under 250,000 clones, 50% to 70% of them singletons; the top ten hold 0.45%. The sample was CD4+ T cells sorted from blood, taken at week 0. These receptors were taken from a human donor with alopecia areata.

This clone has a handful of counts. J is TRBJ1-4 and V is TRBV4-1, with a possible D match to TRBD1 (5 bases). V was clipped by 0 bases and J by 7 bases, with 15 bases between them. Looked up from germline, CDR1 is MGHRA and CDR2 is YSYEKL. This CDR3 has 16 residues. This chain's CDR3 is CASSQESGRVREKLFF. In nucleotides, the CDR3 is TGCGCCAGCAGCCAAGAATCCGGCAGGGTACGTGAAAAACTGTTTTTT.

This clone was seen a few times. CDR3 sequence (DNA): TGTGCCAGCAGCATAACCGGGACAGGGGGAGAGACCCAGTACTTC. Amino acid sequence: CASSITGTGGETQYF. The chain couples TRBV5-4 to TRBJ2-5; 11 positions agree with TRBD1. The CDR3 spans 15 residues. The germline CDR1 and CDR2 sequences are SGHNT and YYREEE (reference sequence). Trimming cost V 4 bases and J 4 bases; bases outside gene matches: 6.

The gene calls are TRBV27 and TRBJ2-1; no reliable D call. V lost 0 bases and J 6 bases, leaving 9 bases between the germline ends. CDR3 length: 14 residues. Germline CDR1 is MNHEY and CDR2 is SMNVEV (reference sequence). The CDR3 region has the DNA TGTGCCAGCAGTTTATCTGGACCGGGCAATGAGCAGTTCTTC. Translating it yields CASSLSGPGNEQFF.

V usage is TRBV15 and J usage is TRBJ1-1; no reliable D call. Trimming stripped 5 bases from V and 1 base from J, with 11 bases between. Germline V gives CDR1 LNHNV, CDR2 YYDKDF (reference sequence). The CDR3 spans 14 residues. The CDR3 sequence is CATSLRRTNTEAFF. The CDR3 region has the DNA TGTGCCACCAGCCTCAGACGGACGAACACTGAAGCTTTCTTT.

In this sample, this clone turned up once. The CDR3 sequence: CASSLRDTYEQYF. The CDR3 DNA follows: TGCGCCAGCAGCCTCCGGGACACCTACGAGCAGTACTTC. The chain combines TRBV5-1 with TRBJ2-7; TRBD1 is a possible D gene (6 bases). CDR3 length equals 13 residues. V was pared by 4 bases and J by 2 bases, with 10 bases between. Per the germline V gene, CDR1 is SGHRS and CDR2 is YFSETQ.

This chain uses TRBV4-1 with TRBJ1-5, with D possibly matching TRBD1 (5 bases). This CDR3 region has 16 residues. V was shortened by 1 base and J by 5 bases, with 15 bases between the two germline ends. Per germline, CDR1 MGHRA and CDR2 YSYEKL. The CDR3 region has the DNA TGCGCCAGCAGCCAAGCCGGGTCCTGGGGACATCAGCCCCAGCATTTT. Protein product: CASSQAGSWGHQPQHF.

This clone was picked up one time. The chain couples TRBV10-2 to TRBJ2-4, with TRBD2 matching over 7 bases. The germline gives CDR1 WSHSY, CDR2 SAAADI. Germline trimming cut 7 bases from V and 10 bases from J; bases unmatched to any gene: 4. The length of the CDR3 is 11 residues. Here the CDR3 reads CASKAGEIQYF. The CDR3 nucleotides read TGCGCCAGCAAGGCGGGGGAAATTCAGTACTTC.

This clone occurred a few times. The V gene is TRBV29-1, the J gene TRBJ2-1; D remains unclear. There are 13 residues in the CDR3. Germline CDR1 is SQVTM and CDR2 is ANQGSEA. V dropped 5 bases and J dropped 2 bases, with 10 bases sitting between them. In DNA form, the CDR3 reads TGCAGCGTTAACAGAGACACCTACAATGAGCAGTTCTTC. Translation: CSVNRDTYNEQFF.

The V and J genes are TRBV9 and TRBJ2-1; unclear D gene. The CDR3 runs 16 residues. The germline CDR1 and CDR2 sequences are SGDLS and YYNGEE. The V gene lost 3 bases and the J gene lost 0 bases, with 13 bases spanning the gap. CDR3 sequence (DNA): TGTGCCAGCAGCGCCACGGTTCGGCTCTCCTACAATGAGCAGTTCTTC. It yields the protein CASSATVRLSYNEQFF.

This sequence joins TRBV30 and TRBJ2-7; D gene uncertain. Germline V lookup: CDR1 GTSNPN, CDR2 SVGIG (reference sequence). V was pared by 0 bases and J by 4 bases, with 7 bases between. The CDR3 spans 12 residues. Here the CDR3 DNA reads TGTGCCTGGAGTGTAGTAGTGTACGAGCAGTACTTC. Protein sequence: CAWSVVVYEQYF.

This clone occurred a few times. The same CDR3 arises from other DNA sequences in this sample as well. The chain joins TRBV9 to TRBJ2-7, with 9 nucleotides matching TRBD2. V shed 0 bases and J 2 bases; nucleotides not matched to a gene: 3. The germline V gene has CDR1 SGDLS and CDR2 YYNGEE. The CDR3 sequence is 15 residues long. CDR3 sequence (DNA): TGTGCCAGCAGCGTAGGTCTAGCGGGGACCTACGAGCAGTACTTC. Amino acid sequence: CASSVGLAGTYEQYF.

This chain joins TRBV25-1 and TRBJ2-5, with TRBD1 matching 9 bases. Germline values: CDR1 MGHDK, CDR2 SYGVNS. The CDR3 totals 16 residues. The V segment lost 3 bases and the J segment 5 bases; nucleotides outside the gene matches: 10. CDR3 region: CASSDPRTGAWETQYF. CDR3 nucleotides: TGTGCCAGCAGTGATCCCCGGACAGGGGCGTGGGAGACCCAGTACTTC.